Below, 30 T cell receptor beta chains from the same sample are listed, as sequenced in a study of blood T cells in healthy people across ages. Primed by a sample-barcoded 5' primer and a J-beta primer mix, a second PCR proceeded for 7 to 11 cycles. TCRdb passed the 5' RACE reads through MiXCR, listing each CDR3 protein once. The top ten hold around 21% of the sample, which has hundreds of thousands of distinct CDR3 sequences, around 45% seen once. Sequenced input: blood. The receptors were gathered from a man in his 60s in good health.

This clonotype was detected many times. The chain carries TRBV6-5 and TRBJ2-7, with D possibly TRBD1 on 8 matching bases. This CDR3 contains 15 residues. Germline-derived CDR1 and CDR2 are MNHEY and SVGAGI. V was trimmed by 6 bases and J by 2 bases, leaving 17 bases between them. For the CDR3, the DNA is TGTGCCAGCAGCAGGACAGGGACTAACGCCTACGAGCAGTACTTC. Its protein product is CASSRTGTNAYEQYF.

Note on this clonotype: Being one base from a much bigger clone, this may be a read error. The chain employs TRBV4-1 and TRBJ1-2, with D maybe TRBD1 (6 bases). From germline, CDR1 is MGHRA and CDR2 YSYEKL. Trimming took 4 bases from V and 4 from J, leaving 13 bases between them. The CDR3 runs 14 residues. CDR3 protein: CASSRTQGSYGYTF. CDR3 DNA: TGCGCCAGCAGCCGTACACAGGGTTCCTATGGCTACACCTTC.

This clonotype was detected many times. V and J are TRBV20-1 and TRBJ2-1, with a tentative D call TRBD2 (6 bases). Germline assignment: CDR1 DFQATT and CDR2 SNEGSKA (reference sequence). V gave up 6 bases and J gave up 5 bases, with 17 bases separating them. CDR3 length: 14 amino acids. The CDR3 protein is CSAQTGTANNEQFF. CDR3 nucleotides: TGCAGTGCCCAAACCGGGACTGCAAACAATGAGCAGTTCTTC.

This clonotype was seen a handful of times. The V and J genes are TRBV6-1 and TRBJ2-1; 12 positions match TRBD2. V trimming: 8 bases; J trimming: 5 bases; junction bases outside the gene matches: 4. This CDR3 region has 14 residues. The germline gives CDR1 MNHNS, CDR2 SASEGT. The CDR3 DNA sequence: TGTGCCAGCGGACTAGCGGGGACCAACAATGAGCAGTTCTTC. It is translated as CASGLAGTNNEQFF.

Only a few counts were recorded for this clonotype. The chain is built from TRBV11-2 and TRBJ2-5; 9 nucleotides align to TRBD1. In germline, CDR1 is SGHAT, CDR2 FQNNGV. This CDR3 spans 15 amino acids. Trimming cost V 5 bases and J 5 bases; bases outside gene matches: 9. Here the CDR3 DNA reads TGTGCCAGCAGCCCACCGGACAGGGGTCGGGAGACCCAGTACTTC. Its protein is CASSPPDRGRETQYF.

The chain recombines TRBV7-2 with TRBJ2-6; D is ambiguous. V lost 11 bases to trimming and J lost 0 bases, with 20 bases between them. There are 17 residues in the CDR3. The germline gives CDR1 SGHTA, CDR2 FQGNSA. CDR3 sequence: CACRDRRKGSGANVLTF. DNA for the CDR3: TGTGCCTGTCGCGACCGGAGAAAGGGCTCTGGGGCCAACGTCCTGACTTTC.

Only a few counts were recorded for this clonotype. CDR3 DNA: TGTGCCTGGAGTGTACTAGCGGGGTCCCTCGATGAGCAGTTCTTC. Encoded protein: CAWSVLAGSLDEQFF. The chain is built from TRBV30 and TRBJ2-1; 10 nucleotides align to TRBD2. Losses at the gene ends were 0 bases for V and 8 bases for J; bases not matched to a gene: 7. Germline CDR1 is GTSNPN and CDR2 is SVGIG (reference sequence). This CDR3 spans 15 amino acids.

This chain joins TRBV12-3 or TRBV12-4 and TRBJ1-2, with a tentative D call TRBD1 (5 bases). There are 13 residues in the CDR3. V was shortened by 5 bases and J by 2 bases, with 9 bases between the two germline ends. In nucleotides, the CDR3 is TGTGCCAGCAGTGAGACAGTGAACTATGGCTACACCTTC. Its protein is CASSETVNYGYTF.

Ten or more counts support this clonotype. The chain uses TRBV7-9 and TRBJ2-7; D unresolved. Trimming shortened V by 5 bases and J by 2 bases, and 7 bases separated the two germline ends. Germline CDR1 SEHNR, CDR2 FQNEAQ (reference sequence). The CDR3 is 12 amino acids. The CDR3 DNA reads TGTGCCAGCAGCCGAGGTACCTACGAGCAGTACTTC. Translation gives CASSRGTYEQYF. The whole variable domain, filled in from reference TRBV7-9 and TRBJ2-7, reads DTGVSQNPRHKITKRGQNVTFRCDPISEHNRLYWYRQTLGQGPEFLTYFQNEAQLEKSRLLSDRFSAERPKGSFSTLEIQRTEQGDSAMYLCASSRGTYEQYFGPGTRLTVT.

The V gene is TRBV11-2, the J gene TRBJ1-2; no firm D call. Germline V gene sequence: CDR1 SGHAT, CDR2 FQNNGV. Trimming took off 5 bases at V and 5 bases at J, with 9 bases between the two ends. The CDR3 is 12 amino acids. The chain's CDR3 is CASSGQAYGYTF. The DNA for the CDR3 is TGTGCCAGCAGCGGCCAGGCGTATGGCTACACCTTC.

This clonotype was counted between two and nine times. The V and J genes are TRBV12-3 or TRBV12-4 and TRBJ2-7, with D hard to call. There are 13 residues in the CDR3. With 5 bases removed from V and 4 bases from J, the gap between germline ends came to 12 bases. CDR3 residues: CASSPQKGYEQYF. CDR3 in DNA: TGTGCCAGCAGTCCCCAGAAAGGTTACGAGCAGTACTTC.

A few counts support this clonotype. The DNA of the CDR3 is TGCAGCGTCCTTATATCGGGCTCCTACTATGGCTACACCTTC. Protein sequence: CSVLISGSYYGYTF. The genes are TRBV29-1 and TRBJ1-2; D is undetermined. V lost 6 bases to trimming and J lost 3 bases, with 17 bases between them. Germline CDR1 reads SQVTM; CDR2 reads ANQGSEA. The CDR3 totals 14 residues.

V is TRBV4-3 and J is TRBJ2-7; 8 bases map to TRBD1. This CDR3 comprises 15 residues. Germline assignment: CDR1 LGHNA and CDR2 YSLEER. V was clipped by 3 bases and J by 7 bases; unmatched bases: 11. The CDR3 DNA sequence: TGCGCCAGCAGCCAGGGCAGGACAGGGTTTAGAGAGCAGTACTTC. It encodes CASSQGRTGFREQYF.

This clonotype was seen only a few times. V gene TRBV20-1 combines with J gene TRBJ1-1, with 8 positions matching TRBD1. Germline-derived CDR1 and CDR2 are DFQATT and SNEGSKA (reference sequence). V shed 8 bases, J shed 3 bases, and the junction held 8 bases outside the gene matches. CDR3 length: 13 residues. The CDR3 region is CSQTGTGDTEAFF. In DNA, the CDR3 is TGCAGTCAGACCGGGACAGGCGACACTGAAGCTTTCTTT.

The chain carries TRBV4-3 and TRBJ2-4, with D perhaps TRBD1 (6 bases). The CDR3 totals 17 residues. Germline CDR1 reads LGHNA; CDR2 reads YSLEER. The germline V and J ends were trimmed by 0 bases and 4 bases, with 16 bases remaining between them. CDR3 region: CASSQDRTVAYKNIQYF. CDR3 bases: TGCGCCAGCAGCCAAGACCGGACAGTGGCGTATAAAAACATTCAGTACTTC.

The chain employs TRBV4-3 and TRBJ2-3; a weak D match, TRBD1 (7 bases). Trimming shortened V by 0 bases and J by 5 bases, and 15 bases separated the two germline ends. CDR3 size: 16 residues. The V gene's germline CDR1 is LGHNA and CDR2 YSLEER. In DNA form, the CDR3 reads TGCGCCAGCAGCCAAGATTGGGTTCAGGGGGGAGATACGCAGTATTTT. It specifies CASSQDWVQGGDTQYF.

V is TRBV10-3 and J is TRBJ2-7; 12 bases line up with TRBD2. CDR1 ENHRY and CDR2 SYGVKD come from the germline V gene. The J segment lost 3 bases and the V segment lost 6 bases, leaving 3 bases of the junction unmatched. This CDR3 comprises 14 residues. The CDR3 DNA reads as TGTGCCATCAGCATGACTAGCGGGAGCTACGAGCAGTACTTC. Its translation: CAISMTSGSYEQYF.

In its sample, this clonotype was seen many times. This sequence joins TRBV10-3 and TRBJ2-1; 9 nucleotides align to TRBD1. The V segment lost 6 bases and the J segment 10 bases; nucleotides outside the gene matches: 13. The germline gives CDR1 ENHRY, CDR2 SYGVKD. This CDR3 comprises 15 residues. CDR3 coding DNA: TGTGCCATCAGCGGACGTCAGGACAGGGGTAGCGAGCAGTTCTTC. Its protein is CAISGRQDRGSEQFF.

This clonotype was detected a few times. In DNA form, the CDR3 reads TGTGCCAGCTCACAACGGACAGGGAAGGAGTCCTACGAGCAGTACTTC. Its protein product is CASSQRTGKESYEQYF. The rearrangement uses TRBV18 and TRBJ2-7, with 8 positions matching TRBD1. Germline V gives CDR1 KGHSH, CDR2 LQKENI. The CDR3 runs 16 residues. The V segment lost 4 bases and the J segment 1 base; nucleotides outside the gene matches: 9.

This clonotype was recorded a few times. This chain connects TRBV9 to TRBJ1-2, with D possibly matching TRBD1 (5 bases). V shed 3 bases and J shed 2 bases, with 14 bases lying between them. The CDR3 has 15 amino acids. Germline assignment: CDR1 SGDLS and CDR2 YYNGEE. Written as DNA, the CDR3 is TGTGCCAGCAGCGGGGGCCCCAACAAGAACTATGGCTACACCTTC. Protein sequence: CASSGGPNKNYGYTF.

The chain employs TRBV6-1 and TRBJ1-2, with TRBD1 as a possible D gene (6 bases). In germline, CDR1 is MNHNS, CDR2 SASEGT. The V end lost 2 bases, the J end lost 1 base, and 11 bases lay between the germline ends. This CDR3 spans 15 amino acids. The CDR3 DNA follows: TGTGCCAGCAGTGAACCGACAGGAGGTAACTATGGCTACACCTTC. This sequence encodes CASSEPTGGNYGYTF.

This chain uses TRBV20-1 with TRBJ2-7; D is undetermined. CDR1 is DFQATT and CDR2 is SNEGSKA in the germline V gene (reference sequence). V was cut by 2 bases and J by 4 bases, with 15 bases left in between. This CDR3 comprises 14 residues. CDR3 sequence: CSARLGTWEYEQYF. CDR3 coding DNA: TGCAGTGCTAGACTAGGAACATGGGAATACGAGCAGTACTTC.

The chain is built from TRBV6-2 or TRBV6-3 and TRBJ2-7; 8 bases are shared with TRBD2. Germline CDR1 and CDR2: MNHEY and SVGEGT. CDR3 length equals 14 residues. The V gene end was trimmed by 5 bases and the J gene end by 4 bases; junction bases not matched to a gene: 7. The CDR3 DNA is TGTGCCAGCAGTCCGGGCGGGGGGTTTTACGAGCAGTACTTC. Protein: CASSPGGGFYEQYF.

The chain employs TRBV29-1 and TRBJ1-2; D call uncertain. This CDR3 contains 12 residues. Germline V gives CDR1 SQVTM, CDR2 ANQGSEA. The V gene lost 4 bases and the J gene lost 8 bases, with 14 bases spanning the gap. The CDR3 DNA sequence: TGCAGCGTTGGGGTAGGATTTGAGGGCTACACCTTC. Amino acids: CSVGVGFEGYTF.

This clonotype has a handful of counts. The chain links TRBV29-1 to TRBJ1-5; weak D call: TRBD1 (6 bases). CDR1 is SQVTM and CDR2 is ANQGSEA in the germline V gene. V lost 4 bases, J lost 7 bases, and 17 bases lay in between. The CDR3 contains 14 residues. The CDR3 DNA reads as TGCAGCGTTGGCCGGCAGGGGTGGCAACAGCCCCAGCATTTT. It is translated as CSVGRQGWQQPQHF.

The V and J genes are TRBV12-3 or TRBV12-4 and TRBJ2-5, with TRBD2 matching 12 bases. CDR3 length: 14 residues. After removal of 3 bases from V and 11 bases from J, the junction contained 7 bases not matched to a gene. The CDR3 here is CASSLTSGGEEQYF. Written as DNA, the CDR3 is TGTGCCAGCAGTTTGACTAGCGGGGGTGAAGAGCAGTACTTC.

The V call is TRBV7-2, the J call TRBJ2-7; a weak D match, TRBD1 (6 bases). Trimming cost V 6 bases and J 1 base, with 16 bases left between them. The CDR3 sequence is 15 residues long. Germline lookup yields CDR1 SGHTA and CDR2 FQGNSA. Here the CDR3 reads CASSRTGTQSYEQYF. In DNA form, the CDR3 reads TGTGCCAGCAGTCGCACCGGGACACAGTCCTACGAGCAGTACTTC.

This clonotype occurred a few times. This rearrangement joins TRBV20-1 to TRBJ2-4; 9 bases are a match to TRBD1. The CDR3 runs 13 residues. Germline V CDR1 and CDR2: DFQATT, SNEGSKA (reference sequence). With V trimmed by 3 bases and J by 7 bases, 4 bases remained unmatched. CDR3: CSASLGQGNIQYF. The CDR3 DNA sequence: TGCAGTGCTAGTCTAGGACAGGGGAACATTCAGTACTTC.

The V gene is TRBV7-9, the J gene TRBJ1-1, with D hard to call. Trimming stripped 8 bases from V and 7 bases from J, with 8 bases between. The germline gives CDR1 SEHNR, CDR2 FQNEAQ (reference sequence). The CDR3 has 10 residues. The CDR3 here is CASGPDEAFF. The CDR3, as DNA: TGTGCCAGCGGCCCCGATGAAGCTTTCTTT.

The chain couples TRBV7-2 to TRBJ2-5, with D possibly being TRBD1 or TRBD2 (5 bases each). This CDR3 comprises 14 residues. V lost 4 bases, J lost 4 bases, and 13 bases lay in between. Germline V gives CDR1 SGHTA, CDR2 FQGNSA. CDR3 sequence (DNA): TGTACCAGCAGCTGGGGCACCGCGGGAGAGACCCAGTACTTC. Translated: CTSSWGTAGETQYF.